Listed here are 24 T cell receptor beta chains from one sample, sequenced in a study of Ad26.COV2.S vaccination and SARS-CoV-2 variants. Sample treatment: 15 to 20 received Ad26.COV2.S at low or high dose, single or two shots; 5 received placebo; per-sample allocation not given. Samples came from day 63 after the first vaccine or placebo injection. TCRdb's copy holds only in-frame clones and misses some; the assay was immunoSEQ multiplex PCR. The sample shows a few hundred thousand clones, 75% to 90% of them seen only once. Sequencing used peripheral blood, obtained in a trial of Ad26.COV2.S vaccine versus placebo. These receptor sequences come from a person aged 18 to 65 who received the Ad26.COV2.S COVID-19 vaccine or a placebo.

The genes are TRBV7-2 and TRBJ2-1; D remains unclear. V shed 1 base and J shed 9 bases, with 7 bases lying between them. Per the germline V gene, CDR1 is SGHTA and CDR2 is FQGNSA. The CDR3 is 12 residues long. The CDR3 DNA is TGTGCCAGCAGCTTAGTGTGGTTTGAGCAGTTCTTC. Amino acids: CASSLVWFEQFF.

This clone was detected once. This chain joins TRBV5-3 and TRBJ2-1; 8 bases are a match to TRBD1. TRBV5-3 is assigned to the ORF class and has an uncertain function. This CDR3 is 17 amino acids long. The ends lost 4 bases at V and 4 bases at J; junction bases unmatched: 13. Here the CDR3 DNA reads TGTGCCAGAAGCGCGGACAGGGAAATGCTGTGGTACAATGAGCAGTTCTTC. This encodes CARSADREMLWYNEQFF.

The genes are TRBV7-2 and TRBJ2-1; D uncertain. This CDR3 has 15 amino acids. V was clipped by 1 base and J by 5 bases, with 12 bases between them. Germline V gene lookup returns CDR1 SGHTA and CDR2 FQGNSA. The CDR3 spells CASSLEVARNNEQFF. In nucleotides, the CDR3 is TGTGCCAGCAGCTTAGAGGTGGCCAGAAACAATGAGCAGTTCTTC.

V and J are TRBV3-1 (or the pseudogene TRBV3-2) and TRBJ2-1; D perhaps matches TRBD2 (6 bases). Germline-derived CDR1 and CDR2 are LGHDT and YNNKEL (reference sequence). The CDR3 has 15 residues. V gave up 0 bases and J gave up 6 bases, with 12 bases separating them. DNA of the CDR3: TGTGCCAGCAGCCAAGATTTCGGGAGAGGCAATGAGCAGTTCTTC. This encodes CASSQDFGRGNEQFF.

This clone came up once. The chain joins TRBV19 to TRBJ2-3; 9 bases line up with TRBD2. Germline CDR1 and CDR2: LNHDA and SQIVND (reference sequence). The CDR3 contains 14 residues. V was pared by 3 bases and J by 4 bases, with 2 bases of the junction left unmatched. The CDR3 coding sequence is TGTGCCAGTAGTATTAGCGGGAGTGCAGATACGCAGTATTTT. It is translated as CASSISGSADTQYF.

The chain links TRBV6-5 to TRBJ1-6; D perhaps matches TRBD1 (5 bases). Trimming stripped 0 bases from V and 11 bases from J, with 14 bases between. The germline V gene encodes CDR1 MNHEY and CDR2 SVGAGI. The length of the CDR3 is 15 residues. CDR3 protein: CASSYSISGSPPLHF. The CDR3, as DNA: TGTGCCAGCAGTTACTCGATTTCAGGGAGTCCACCCCTCCACTTT.

The rearrangement links TRBV4-1 to TRBJ2-5; 8 nucleotides match TRBD2. The CDR3 length is 15 residues. CDR1 is MGHRA, CDR2 YSYEKL, per germline. The ends lost 1 base at V and 2 bases at J; junction bases unmatched: 3. The CDR3 bases are TGCGCCAGCAGCCAAGGTCCGGGAGGGCAAGAGACCCAGTACTTC. It yields the protein CASSQGPGGQETQYF.

The rearrangement links TRBV12-3 or TRBV12-4 to TRBJ2-5; D may be TRBD1 (5 bases). V gave up 5 bases and J gave up 3 bases, with 10 bases separating them. The CDR3 is 13 residues long. DNA of the CDR3: TGTGCCAGCAGTCTAAACAGGAAAGAGACCCAGTACTTC. Translated, it gives CASSLNRKETQYF.

The chain carries TRBV10-2 and TRBJ2-2; 9 bases line up with TRBD2. CDR1 and CDR2 from the germline V gene are WSHSY and SAAADI. The V and J ends lost 8 bases and 3 bases, in that order; junction bases with no gene match: 4. The CDR3 consists of 14 residues. The CDR3 reads CASGASGDTGELFF. In nucleotides, the CDR3 is TGCGCCAGCGGAGCTAGCGGGGACACCGGGGAGCTGTTTTTT.

J is TRBJ2-4 and V is TRBV6-2 or TRBV6-3, with D perhaps TRBD2 (5 bases). Trimming pared 2 bases from V and 4 bases from J, leaving 15 bases between. Germline V CDR1 and CDR2: MNHEY, SVGEGT. This CDR3 is built from 16 residues. This CDR3 reads CASSYAQAADKNIQYF. The DNA for the CDR3 is TGTGCCAGCAGTTACGCCCAAGCAGCGGATAAAAACATTCAGTACTTC.

The chain employs TRBV5-1 and TRBJ1-3; perhaps TRBD1 as D (5 bases). The CDR3 consists of 14 residues. Germline CDR1 is SGHRS and CDR2 is YFSETQ. The ends were cut back, 5 bases at V and 4 bases at J, with 13 bases in the middle. CDR3 in amino acids: CASSRTSLGNTIYF. In nucleotides, the CDR3 is TGCGCCAGCAGTCGGACATCGCTCGGAAACACCATATATTTT.

The chain uses TRBV9 and TRBJ2-7, with 8 bases aligning to TRBD2. V shed 0 bases, J shed 5 bases, and the junction held 4 bases outside the gene matches. The CDR3 contains 14 residues. Germline assignment: CDR1 SGDLS and CDR2 YYNGEE. CDR3 in amino acids: CASSVGGSGNEQYF. The CDR3 nucleotides read TGTGCCAGCAGCGTAGGGGGTAGCGGGAACGAGCAGTACTTC.

This clone has just a few counts. The chain links TRBV29-1 to TRBJ2-1, with 9 bases matching TRBD2. The CDR3 extends over 16 amino acids. The V gene's germline CDR1 is SQVTM and CDR2 ANQGSEA. The J segment lost 2 bases and the V segment lost 0 bases, leaving 5 bases of the junction unmatched. For the CDR3, the DNA is TGCAGCGTTGAAGATAACCAGCGGGAGGCCTACAATGAGCAGTTCTTC. As protein: CSVEDNQREAYNEQFF.

J is TRBJ2-7 and V is TRBV28, with 15 bases aligning to TRBD2. Germline V gives CDR1 MDHEN, CDR2 SYDVKM. With 2 bases clipped from V and 7 bases from J, the junction kept 3 bases outside the gene matches. This CDR3 has 15 amino acids. CDR3 sequence reads: CASSLGLAGGNEQYF. Here the CDR3 DNA reads TGTGCCAGCAGTTTAGGACTAGCGGGAGGGAATGAGCAGTACTTC.

This chain joins TRBV29-1 and TRBJ2-4; D not certain. Trimming shortened V by 3 bases and J by 0 bases, and 3 bases separated the two germline ends. Germline CDR1 SQVTM, CDR2 ANQGSEA. The CDR3 consists of 12 residues. CDR3 residues: CSVDIAKNIQYF. In nucleotides, the CDR3 is TGCAGCGTTGACATAGCCAAAAACATTCAGTACTTC.

This clone was picked up a small number of times. V usage is TRBV5-1 and J usage is TRBJ2-2, with D uncertain. Trimming removed 3 bases at V and 4 bases at J, with 13 bases between. CDR1 is SGHRS and CDR2 is YFSETQ in the germline V gene. The CDR3 is 15 residues long. Here the CDR3 reads CASSYDTSVTGELFF. CDR3 bases: TGCGCCAGCAGCTACGACACCTCGGTCACCGGGGAGCTGTTTTTT. The full variable domain, completed using reference TRBV5-1 and TRBJ2-2, is KAGVTQTPRYLIKTRGQQVTLSCSPISGHRSVSWYQQTPGQGLQFLFEYFSETQRNKGNFPGRFSGRQFSNSRSEMNVSTLELGDSALYLCASSYDTSVTGELFFGEGSRLTVL.

As DNA, the CDR3 is TGCGCCAGCAGCCAAGAACGAGGCAACTATGGCTACACCTTC. Translation gives CASSQERGNYGYTF. The chain joins TRBV4-1 to TRBJ1-2, with unresolved D. This CDR3 comprises 14 residues. V lost 0 bases and J lost 2, with 7 bases in between. CDR1 and CDR2 from the germline V gene are MGHRA and YSYEKL.

The gene calls are TRBV11-3 and TRBJ2-7, with 12 bases matching TRBD1. After removal of 3 bases from V and 3 bases from J, the junction contained 9 bases not matched to a gene. The CDR3 consists of 17 residues. Germline V gene data show CDR1 as SGHNT and CDR2 as YENEEA. CDR3 loop: CASSFGRGTGGYYEQYF. The CDR3, as DNA: TGTGCCAGCAGCTTCGGCCGTGGGACAGGGGGCTACTACGAGCAGTACTTC.

This rearrangement joins TRBV19 to TRBJ1-2; D unresolved. The V gene's germline CDR1 is LNHDA and CDR2 SQIVND (reference sequence). V was shortened by 4 bases and J by 7 bases, with 28 bases between the two germline ends. The CDR3 has 18 residues. DNA for the CDR3: TGTGCCAGTAGTACTAAGAGGTCCACCAGGTCATCTCCTGGTGGCTACACCTTC. It translates to CASSTKRSTRSSPGGYTF.

As regards this clone: This specimen includes other DNA sequences encoding the same CDR3. DNA of the CDR3: TGTGCCAGCAGCTTAGAGGAGAACACTGAAGCTTTCTTT. This encodes CASSLEENTEAFF. The chain recombines TRBV11-3 with TRBJ1-1, with D hard to call. CDR3 length: 13 residues. Trimming cost V 0 bases and J 1 base, with 3 bases left between them. CDR1 is SGHNT, CDR2 YENEEA, per germline.

The chain uses TRBV5-6 and TRBJ1-3; D gene uncertain. The V gene lost 4 bases and the J gene lost 1 base, with 9 bases spanning the gap. CDR1 is SGHDT, CDR2 YYEEEE, per germline. The CDR3 extends over 14 amino acids. This CDR3 reads CASSKTFSGNTIYF. CDR3 in DNA: TGTGCCAGCAGCAAGACATTTTCTGGAAACACCATATATTTT.

The CDR3 DNA reads as TGCAGTGCTAGTGTTAGGTCCTACGAGCAGTACTTC. Translation gives CSASVRSYEQYF. The rearrangement links TRBV20-1 to TRBJ2-7; D is unresolved. The length of the CDR3 is 12 residues. Germline CDR1 and CDR2: DFQATT and SNEGSKA (reference sequence). V lost 3 bases and J 1 base, leaving 7 bases between the germline ends.

This chain links TRBV7-2 with TRBJ1-2; 10 nucleotides align to TRBD1. Germline V lookup: CDR1 SGHTA, CDR2 FQGNSA. Germline trimming cut 3 bases from V and 1 base from J; bases unmatched to any gene: 5. The CDR3 is 16 amino acids. The CDR3 reads CASSFAGTGDNYGYTF. The CDR3 DNA follows: TGTGCCAGCAGCTTCGCCGGGACAGGGGATAACTATGGCTACACCTTC.

A few counts support this clone. This sequence joins TRBV6-5 and TRBJ1-1; possibly TRBD1 for D (6 bases). The CDR3 length is 13 residues. The germline gives CDR1 MNHEY, CDR2 SVGAGI. V lost 5 bases and J lost 4, with 11 bases in between. This chain's CDR3 is CASSPWDTTEAFF. Written as DNA, the CDR3 is TGTGCCAGCAGTCCCTGGGACACCACTGAAGCTTTCTTT.